The 20 T cell receptor beta chains given below trace back to one sample, sequenced in a study of molecular identifiers for immune sequencing clone quantification. TCRdb re-called the PCR reads through MiXCR, storing one row per CDR3 protein. The data contain around 470,000 distinct CDR3 sequences, about 22% of them singletons. Sequenced: naive CD8+ T cells from blood, with Jurkat cell RNA spiked in. Sample subset: FACS-sorted CD8+CD4-CCR7+CD45RA+ naive T cells. These receptors were obtained from a human donor in good health. Some libraries in this study had Jurkat cell RNA spiked in.

This clonotype was seen only a few times. V and J are TRBV18 and TRBJ1-4; D is perhaps TRBD1 (5 bases). Germline V gene sequence: CDR1 KGHSH, CDR2 LQKENI. Trimming cost V 0 bases and J 3 bases, with 11 bases left between them. CDR3 length: 16 residues. CDR3 DNA: TGTGCCAGCTCACCACCCCCCCCAGGGCCTAATGAAAAACTGTTTTTT. Translated: CASSPPPPGPNEKLFF.

This clonotype was recorded at least ten times. J is TRBJ2-6 and V is TRBV6-5; weak D call: TRBD1 (5 bases). V was shortened by 4 bases and J by 0 bases, with 7 bases between the two germline ends. The CDR3 consists of 15 residues. The germline gives CDR1 MNHEY, CDR2 SVGAGI. The CDR3 nucleotides are TGTGCCAGCAGTTTAGGGGTCTCTGGGGCCAACGTCCTGACTTTC. Residues: CASSLGVSGANVLTF.

This clonotype has only a few counts. The V and J genes are TRBV7-6 and TRBJ1-1; 7 positions agree with TRBD1. This CDR3 region has 15 residues. V shed 3 bases, J shed 3 bases, and the junction held 7 bases outside the gene matches. Germline V gene data show CDR1 as SGHVS and CDR2 as FNYEAQ. The CDR3 is CASSLGGGGYTEAFF. The CDR3 nucleotides read TGTGCCAGCAGCTTGGGAGGGGGCGGTTACACTGAAGCTTTCTTT.

The sample holds many counts of this clonotype. The genes are TRBV9 and TRBJ2-3; 11 nucleotides align to TRBD2. Trimming cost V 2 bases and J 4 bases; bases outside gene matches: 6. Looked up from germline, CDR1 is SGDLS and CDR2 is YYNGEE. The CDR3 is 16 amino acids. The CDR3 region has the DNA TGTGCCAGCAGCGTCGAACCGGGACTAGCGGCAGATACGCAGTATTTT. Translating gives CASSVEPGLAADTQYF.

About this clonotype itself: A much larger clone lies one base from this, so it may be a read error. No conserved phenylalanine or tryptophan ends this CDR3, so it is likely a read error. CDR3 nucleotides: TGTGCCAGCAGCCCAGGGTCATTAGCTTTCTCT. It yields the protein CASSPGSLAFS. The J gene is TRBJ1-1, the V gene TRBV7-6; D possibly corresponds to TRBD1 (5 bases). This CDR3 has 11 residues. CDR1 SGHVS and CDR2 FNYEAQ come from the germline V gene. V lost 5 bases and J 10 bases, leaving 11 bases between the germline ends.

This clonotype was picked up many times. This chain uses TRBV6-5 with TRBJ1-1; TRBD1 aligns across 7 bases. V trimming: 6 bases; J trimming: 4 bases; junction bases outside the gene matches: 23. The CDR3 totals 19 residues. Germline V lookup: CDR1 MNHEY, CDR2 SVGAGI. CDR3 sequence (DNA): TGTGCCAGCAGACAGAAAGCGTGGGTGGGGCGACAGGGACCCACTGAAGCTTTCTTT. This encodes CASRQKAWVGRQGPTEAFF.

V gene TRBV9 combines with J gene TRBJ2-7, with no clear D. The V and J ends lost 2 bases and 7 bases respectively, with 13 bases between them. CDR1 is SGDLS and CDR2 is YYNGEE in the germline V gene. The CDR3 sequence is 13 residues long. The CDR3 coding sequence is TGTGCCAGCAGCGTTTATCGGGTTTCGGAGCAGTACTTC. This codes for CASSVYRVSEQYF.

This clonotype has a count of ten or more. This rearrangement joins TRBV10-1 to TRBJ2-5; no definite D call. The germline V and J ends were trimmed by 6 bases and 5 bases, with 19 bases remaining between them. Germline CDR1 and CDR2: WNHNN and SYGVQD (reference sequence). The CDR3 has 15 residues. CDR3 coding DNA: TGCGCCAGCAGCCTCGGGCGTGAGCCCGGGGAGACCCAGTACTTC. Translating gives CASSLGREPGETQYF.

In regard to this clonotype: A much bigger clone sits one base away, suggesting this may be a read error. This rearrangement joins TRBV12-3 or TRBV12-4 to TRBJ2-1, with 7 bases lining up with TRBD1. This CDR3 has 13 residues. The CDR3 sequence: CAGSSTLRQGQFF. DNA of the CDR3: TGTGCCGGCAGTTCAACCCTGAGACAGGGGCAGTTCTTC.

This chain connects TRBV7-6 to TRBJ2-5; D tentatively reads TRBD1 or TRBD2 (5 bases each). The CDR3 contains 18 residues. Between the trimmed V and J ends, which lost 3 bases and 4 bases, there was a span of 24 bases. Looked up from germline, CDR1 is SGHVS and CDR2 is FNYEAQ. The CDR3 protein is CASSFHGAGGRARETQYF. Written as DNA, the CDR3 is TGTGCCAGCAGCTTCCATGGTGCCGGAGGCAGGGCGAGAGAGACCCAGTACTTC.

This chain links TRBV30 with TRBJ1-1; the D gene is possibly TRBD1 (6 bases). The CDR3 loop spans 13 amino acids. V dropped 5 bases and J dropped 4 bases, with 14 bases sitting between them. Per germline, CDR1 GTSNPN and CDR2 SVGIG (reference sequence). CDR3 sequence reads: CAWSQGAGTEAFF. Here the CDR3 DNA reads TGTGCCTGGTCACAGGGTGCGGGCACTGAAGCTTTCTTT.

This clonotype appeared a few times. V is TRBV4-3 and J is TRBJ2-1; TRBD1 matches 10 bases. J was trimmed by 1 base and V by 5 bases; bases with no gene match: 2. Germline V gene lookup returns CDR1 LGHNA and CDR2 YSLEER. CDR3 length: 15 amino acids. The CDR3 here is CASSGDRGSYNEQFF. CDR3 nucleotides: TGCGCCAGCAGCGGGGACAGGGGATCCTACAATGAGCAGTTCTTC.

This clonotype was counted at least ten times. The chain links TRBV7-9 to TRBJ2-1; TRBD2 might be the D (5 bases). CDR1 SEHNR and CDR2 FQNEAQ come from the germline V gene (reference sequence). Trimming shortened V by 10 bases and J by 9 bases, and 19 bases separated the two germline ends. The length of the CDR3 is 13 residues. The CDR3 bases are TGTGCCACCCAGGCCCCACTAGAGGGTGAGCAGTTCTTC. Protein product: CATQAPLEGEQFF.

Only a few counts were recorded for this clonotype. The chain carries TRBV20-1 and TRBJ2-2; 8 nucleotides line up with TRBD2. Trimming removed 4 bases from V and 7 bases from J; junction bases left unmatched: 14. This CDR3 region has 16 residues. CDR1 DFQATT and CDR2 SNEGSKA come from the germline V gene (reference sequence). The CDR3 reads CSANLMERELDGELFF. The CDR3 DNA reads TGCAGTGCTAACCTGATGGAGCGGGAGTTAGACGGGGAGCTGTTTTTT.

This clonotype was seen at least ten times. The chain combines TRBV5-1 with TRBJ2-7, with D uncertain. Trimming shortened V by 4 bases and J by 4 bases, and 15 bases separated the two germline ends. The germline CDR1 and CDR2 sequences are SGHRS and YFSETQ. The length of the CDR3 is 14 residues. The CDR3 nucleotides are TGCGCCAGCAGCCTGACGTTGGGTACGTACGAGCAGTACTTC. This encodes CASSLTLGTYEQYF. Supplemented by reference TRBV5-1 and TRBJ2-7, the full variable domain reads KAGVTQTPRYLIKTRGQQVTLSCSPISGHRSVSWYQQTPGQGLQFLFEYFSETQRNKGNFPGRFSGRQFSNSRSEMNVSTLELGDSALYLCASSLTLGTYEQYFGPGTRLTVT.

V usage is TRBV25-1 and J usage is TRBJ2-1; perhaps TRBD2 as D (6 bases). This CDR3 has 14 residues. With 8 bases removed from V and 6 bases from J, the gap between germline ends came to 17 bases. Germline V lookup: CDR1 MGHDK, CDR2 SYGVNS. CDR3 sequence (DNA): TGTGCCAGCGAATTCGGGGGAATACTCAATGAGCAGTTCTTC. Residues: CASEFGGILNEQFF.

This clonotype was detected ten times or more. The gene calls are TRBV9 and TRBJ1-1; no definite D call. Per the germline V gene, CDR1 is SGDLS and CDR2 is YYNGEE. The ends were cut back, 4 bases at V and 6 bases at J, with 16 bases in the middle. The CDR3 sequence is 14 residues long. CDR3 sequence (DNA): TGTGCCAGCAGCAGCGTAGATAGGGCATCTGAAGCTTTCTTT. Amino acid sequence: CASSSVDRASEAFF.

In this sample, this clonotype turned up many times. The rearrangement links TRBV4-3 to TRBJ1-1, with D hard to call. The CDR3 is 15 residues long. In germline, CDR1 is LGHNA, CDR2 YSLEER. V was cut by 0 bases and J by 1 base, with 9 bases left in between. The CDR3 DNA follows: TGCGCCAGCAGCCAAGATCCCACAGAGAACACTGAAGCTTTCTTT. Amino acid sequence: CASSQDPTENTEAFF.

In its sample, this clonotype was seen a few times. The chain joins TRBV7-2 to TRBJ2-1; D may be TRBD1 (6 bases). CDR3 length: 15 amino acids. V gave up 5 bases and J gave up 2 bases, with 13 bases separating them. CDR1 and CDR2 (germline): SGHTA, FQGNSA. The CDR3 region is CASSQKDSPYNEQFF. In DNA, the CDR3 is TGTGCCAGCAGCCAAAAGGACAGTCCCTACAATGAGCAGTTCTTC.

This clonotype has only a few counts. The rearrangement uses TRBV5-6 and TRBJ2-7; D remains unclear. Germline lookup yields CDR1 SGHDT and CDR2 YYEEEE. The length of the CDR3 is 13 residues. V dropped 0 bases and J dropped 5 bases, with 9 bases sitting between them. The CDR3 here is CASSLANQDEQYF. CDR3 nucleotide sequence: TGTGCCAGCAGCTTGGCCAACCAGGACGAGCAGTACTTC.